Below are 9 T cell receptor beta chains sequenced from a single sample in a study of CD8+CD57+ T cells in acquired aplastic anemia. All patients picked for sequencing had shown, by flow cytometry, an expansion of CD8+CD57+ cells. Genomic DNA, the template, was used for profiling of the TCR beta VDJ and CDR3. TCRdb called the reads again in MiXCR, with one record for every CDR3 protein. Among about 240,000 distinct CDR3 sequences listed, approximately 45% were seen once. Sample: sorted CD4+, CD8+, or CD8+CD57+ T cells (not recorded which) from PBMCs. The receptor set was obtained from a human donor with aplastic anemia.

The CDR3 DNA follows: TGTGCCAGCAGTGTCGCGGGACACAAAGAAGCTTTCTTT. This encodes CASSVAGHKEAFF. This sequence joins TRBV2 and TRBJ1-1; possibly TRBD1 for D (6 bases). Germline loops: CDR1 SNHLY, CDR2 FYNNEI. V was pared by 4 bases and J by 8 bases, with 14 bases between. There are 13 residues in the CDR3.

This clonotype was seen at least ten times. V gene TRBV25-1 combines with J gene TRBJ1-2; tentative D call: TRBD1 (5 bases). The CDR3 extends over 13 amino acids. Germline V gene sequence: CDR1 MGHDK, CDR2 SYGVNS. V lost 6 bases and J lost 5, with 13 bases in between. CDR3 coding DNA: TGTGCCAGCAGCCTATCAGACAGATATGGCTACACCTTC. Protein product: CASSLSDRYGYTF.

The chain carries TRBV7-6 and TRBJ2-7, with D maybe TRBD1 (6 bases). Germline CDR1 SGHVS, CDR2 FNYEAQ. V was cut by 5 bases and J by 3 bases, with 11 bases left in between. CDR3 length: 13 amino acids. DNA for the CDR3: TGTGCCAGCAGCGTACTACAGGGCTACGAGCAGTACTTC. Residues: CASSVLQGYEQYF.

This rearrangement joins TRBV12-3 or TRBV12-4 to TRBJ1-1, with 9 bases that match TRBD1. The CDR3 loop spans 15 amino acids. V was clipped by 6 bases and J by 0 bases; unmatched bases: 5. DNA for the CDR3: TGTGCCAGCAGCAAAAACAGGGGGCTGAACACTGAAGCTTTCTTT. Protein: CASSKNRGLNTEAFF.

In regard to this clonotype: This may arise from a read error, as a much more abundant clone is one base away. Because it lacks the conserved phenylalanine or tryptophan at the end, this CDR3 is likely a read error. The gene calls are TRBV11-1 and TRBJ2-7, with D perhaps matching TRBD1 (6 bases). CDR1 and CDR2 from the germline V gene are SGHAT and FQDESV (reference sequence). The CDR3 spans 12 residues. The V end lost 8 bases, the J end lost 6 bases, and 14 bases lay between the germline ends. This CDR3 is CASAFGGGEQYL. The DNA for the CDR3 is TGTGCCAGCGCCTTTGGGGGCGGCGAGCAGTACCTC.

This clonotype was recorded many times. The CDR3 protein is CASKGQYQETQYF. The CDR3 DNA follows: TGTGCCAGCAAAGGACAGTACCAAGAGACCCAGTACTTC. The rearrangement joins TRBV11-2 to TRBJ2-5; TRBD1 is a possible D gene (6 bases). With 7 bases removed from V and 0 bases from J, the gap between germline ends came to 9 bases. This CDR3 is 13 amino acids long. The germline V gene has CDR1 SGHAT and CDR2 FQNNGV.

The V gene is TRBV15, the J gene TRBJ1-1; a weak D match, TRBD1 (6 bases). The V gene lost 5 bases and the J gene lost 4 bases, with 17 bases spanning the gap. This CDR3 region has 15 residues. The V gene's germline CDR1 is LNHNV and CDR2 YYDKDF (reference sequence). For the CDR3, the DNA is TGTGCCACCAGCTTCGGGGGGGCTAGGGCCACTGAAGCTTTCTTT. Translation: CATSFGGARATEAFF.

There are a few counts of this clonotype. V and J are TRBV11-2 and TRBJ2-1; TRBD2 matches 7 bases. The CDR3 runs to 15 residues. The trim removed 2 bases at V and 9 bases at J, leaving 10 bases unmatched. The germline V gene encodes CDR1 SGHAT and CDR2 FQNNGV. In DNA form, the CDR3 reads TGTGCCAGCAGCTTATCCGGACTAGAGCATATTGAGCAGTTCTTC. Its translation is CASSLSGLEHIEQFF.

This clonotype was counted between two and nine times. The V gene is TRBV11-2, the J gene TRBJ1-2, with D maybe TRBD1 (6 bases). Germline CDR1 reads SGHAT; CDR2 reads FQNNGV. The ends were cut back, 0 bases at V and 3 bases at J, with 20 bases in the middle. The CDR3 loop spans 18 amino acids. The CDR3, as DNA: TGTGCCAGCAGCTTAGAGAGGCAGGGGAGGGAATCCTACTATGGCTACACCTTC. It specifies CASSLERQGRESYYGYTF.